This passage covers 30 T cell receptor beta chains from one sample sequenced in a study of blood T cell repertoires in COVID-19. Profiling relied on immunoSEQ multiplex PCR, and the TCRdb table lists in-frame clones only, not all of them. The sample consists of fewer than 200,000 clones, roughly 87% of them appearing once. Input material: peripheral blood. These receptor sequences come from a woman between 45 and 65 years old with acute or convalescent COVID-19.

The chain joins TRBV6-2 or TRBV6-3 to TRBJ1-5, with a weak D call TRBD1 (6 bases). Germline CDR1 reads MNHEY; CDR2 reads SVGEGT. V was pared by 6 bases and J by 1 base, with 16 bases between. The CDR3 is 16 residues long. Written as DNA, the CDR3 is TGTGCCAGCAGCCCAGTAGGTCAGGGGAGCAATCAGCCCCAGCATTTT. It is translated as CASSPVGQGSNQPQHF.

The chain is built from TRBV19 and TRBJ1-3; 7 nucleotides line up with TRBD1. After removal of 5 bases from V and 6 bases from J, the junction contained 13 bases not matched to a gene. Germline V gives CDR1 LNHDA, CDR2 SQIVND (reference sequence). The CDR3 sequence is 16 residues long. CDR3 bases: TGTGCCAGTAGTCCTAGCCTATCGACAGGGTTAAACACCATATATTTT. This translates into CASSPSLSTGLNTIYF.

The chain links TRBV9 to TRBJ1-4; D is perhaps TRBD1 (6 bases). The CDR3 length is 16 residues. The V end lost 4 bases, the J end lost 2 bases, and 15 bases lay between the germline ends. The V gene's germline CDR1 is SGDLS and CDR2 YYNGEE. The CDR3 here is CASSLRGGETNEKLFF. CDR3 bases: TGTGCCAGCAGCCTACGAGGGGGAGAGACTAATGAAAAACTGTTTTTT.

The V call is TRBV6-2 or TRBV6-3, the J call TRBJ1-2, with D unclear. Germline CDR1 MNHEY, CDR2 SVGEGT. This CDR3 contains 13 residues. Trimming shortened V by 2 bases and J by 7 bases, and 11 bases separated the two germline ends. CDR3 sequence: CASSYPTRRGYTF. The CDR3 DNA reads TGTGCCAGCAGTTACCCGACGAGGCGTGGCTACACCTTC.

This clone was detected only once. This chain links TRBV4-3 with TRBJ1-6, with 8 bases lining up with TRBD1. The CDR3 runs 18 residues. Germline-derived CDR1 and CDR2 are LGHNA and YSLEER. J lost 0 bases, V lost 0 bases, and 4 bases had no gene match. The CDR3 sequence is CASSQERQGSSYNSPLHF. CDR3 nucleotides: TGCGCCAGCAGCCAAGAGAGACAGGGGAGCTCCTATAATTCACCCCTCCACTTT.

The gene calls are TRBV6-6 and TRBJ2-2; D possibly corresponds to TRBD1 (6 bases). The CDR3 consists of 16 residues. CDR1 is MNHNY and CDR2 is SVGAGI in the germline V gene (reference sequence). Trimming removed 4 bases from V and 0 bases from J, with 12 bases in between. CDR3 sequence: CASSLLGTPNTGELFF. The CDR3 DNA follows: TGTGCCAGCAGTTTGCTCGGGACACCGAACACCGGGGAGCTGTTTTTT.

The chain is built from TRBV2 and TRBJ1-1; D is unresolved. The length of the CDR3 is 12 residues. The germline V and J ends were trimmed by 4 bases and 7 bases, with 10 bases remaining between them. Germline loops: CDR1 SNHLY, CDR2 FYNNEI. CDR3 coding DNA: TGTGCCAGCAGTGCAGAGGGTTTTGAAGCTTTCTTT. This translates into CASSAEGFEAFF.

The rearrangement links TRBV19 to TRBJ1-5; TRBD1 matches at 8 bases. The CDR3 covers 16 residues. Germline V lookup: CDR1 LNHDA, CDR2 SQIVND (reference sequence). The V and J ends lost 6 bases and 0 bases, in that order; junction bases with no gene match: 7. The CDR3 sequence is CASSVQGVDSNQPQHF. DNA for the CDR3: TGTGCCAGTAGCGTACAGGGGGTTGATAGCAATCAGCCCCAGCATTTT.

This clone was counted a few times. The chain combines TRBV7-6 with TRBJ1-5, with 8 bases lining up with TRBD1. CDR3 length: 15 residues. Unmatched junction bases numbered 7, after V lost 5 bases and J lost 4 bases. Germline V gene data show CDR1 as SGHVS and CDR2 as FNYEAQ. The CDR3, as DNA: TGTGCCAGCAGCACAGGACAGGGTCGAAATCAGCCCCAGCATTTT. This sequence encodes CASSTGQGRNQPQHF.

The V call is TRBV5-1, the J call TRBJ2-2; no definite D call. Germline-derived CDR1 and CDR2 are SGHRS and YFSETQ. The CDR3 covers 15 residues. Trimming cost V 0 bases and J 3 bases, with 9 bases left between them. The CDR3 nucleotides read TGCGCCAGCAGCTTGGGAGACTTCCACACCGGGGAGCTGTTTTTT. As protein: CASSLGDFHTGELFF.

This sequence joins TRBV19 and TRBJ1-2; D perhaps matches TRBD1 (6 bases). The CDR3 has 12 amino acids. The germline V gene has CDR1 LNHDA and CDR2 SQIVND (reference sequence). Trimming pared 6 bases from V and 8 bases from J, leaving 13 bases between. CDR3 DNA sequence: TGTGCCAGTAGCCGGACAGCCGTCGGCTACACCTTC. Its translation: CASSRTAVGYTF. Full variable domain (missing parts from reference TRBV19 and TRBJ1-2): DGGITQSPKYLFRKEGQNVTLSCEQNLNHDAMYWYRQDPGQGLRLIYYSQIVNDFQKGDIAEGYSVSREKKESFPLTVTSAQKNPTAFYLCASSRTAVGYTFGSGTRLTVV.

DNA of the CDR3: TGTGCCAGCAGCTTGGGGCACAATGAGCAGTTCTTC. It codes for CASSLGHNEQFF. The chain is built from TRBV5-5 and TRBJ2-1; unclear D gene. Germline CDR1 and CDR2: SGHKS and YYEKEE (reference sequence). V lost 0 bases and J lost 5, with 3 bases in between. This CDR3 has 12 amino acids.

The chain carries TRBV6-5 and TRBJ1-2; 7 positions agree with TRBD1. CDR3 length: 15 residues. Germline V lookup: CDR1 MNHEY, CDR2 SVGAGI. The V segment lost 6 bases and the J segment 2 bases; nucleotides outside the gene matches: 9. CDR3 region: CASRLGGQDNYGYTF. The CDR3 bases are TGTGCCAGCAGGCTGGGCGGACAGGACAACTATGGCTACACCTTC.

V usage is TRBV30 and J usage is TRBJ1-4; TRBD1 matches at 12 bases. This CDR3 is 15 amino acids long. Germline CDR1 GTSNPN, CDR2 SVGIG (reference sequence). The trim removed 0 bases at V and 7 bases at J, leaving 3 bases unmatched. DNA for the CDR3: TGTGCCTGGAGTGTACCGGGACAGGGGGCTGAAAAACTGTTTTTT. It translates to CAWSVPGQGAEKLFF.

The chain joins TRBV10-3 to TRBJ2-7; 8 bases agree with TRBD2. The CDR3 extends over 17 amino acids. The V and J ends lost 6 bases and 0 bases, in that order; junction bases with no gene match: 13. CDR1 ENHRY and CDR2 SYGVKD come from the germline V gene. The DNA for the CDR3 is TGTGCCATCAGCTATAGAATTAGCGGGGAGAGCTCCTACGAGCAGTACTTC. As protein: CAISYRISGESSYEQYF.

The J gene is TRBJ1-2, the V gene TRBV25-1, with TRBD1 identical over 7 bases. This CDR3 contains 13 residues. V lost 8 bases to trimming and J lost 4 bases; unmatched junction nucleotides: 7. Looked up from germline, CDR1 is MGHDK and CDR2 is SYGVNS. This CDR3 reads CASFGQVGYGYTF. The CDR3 nucleotides are TGTGCCAGCTTCGGACAGGTTGGCTATGGCTACACCTTC.

DNA for the CDR3: TGCGCCAGCAGCGGAGCTAGCGGGAGTGAGACCCAGTACTTC. It specifies CASSGASGSETQYF. The chain recombines TRBV5-1 with TRBJ2-5, with TRBD2 matching over 10 bases. Unmatched junction bases numbered 5, after V lost 4 bases and J lost 5 bases. Germline V gives CDR1 SGHRS, CDR2 YFSETQ. The CDR3 is 14 residues long.

This chain links TRBV7-9 with TRBJ2-7; TRBD1 matches 8 bases. The CDR3 runs 13 residues. V was pared by 4 bases and J by 3 bases, with 2 bases of the junction left unmatched. Germline V gives CDR1 SEHNR, CDR2 FQNEAQ (reference sequence). The chain's CDR3 is CASSSGQVYEQYF. CDR3 DNA: TGTGCCAGCAGCTCGGGACAGGTCTACGAGCAGTACTTC.

The chain links TRBV5-5 to TRBJ1-1; TRBD1 matches 9 bases. Germline V gene sequence: CDR1 SGHKS, CDR2 YYEKEE (reference sequence). With V trimmed by 6 bases and J by 6 bases, 12 bases remained unmatched. The CDR3 runs 15 residues. The CDR3 coding sequence is TGTGCCAGCATCCTCGGGCGGGACAGGGTCGCTGAAGCTTTCTTT. Protein sequence: CASILGRDRVAEAFF.

This chain joins TRBV4-3 and TRBJ2-5; tentatively, D is TRBD2 (6 bases). CDR1 LGHNA and CDR2 YSLEER come from the germline V gene. The CDR3 is made up of 14 amino acids. Trimming took 2 bases from V and 3 from J, leaving 10 bases between them. CDR3 region: CASSQTWGEETQYF. The CDR3 DNA reads TGCGCCAGCAGCCAAACTTGGGGGGAAGAGACCCAGTACTTC.

The chain is built from TRBV7-2 and TRBJ1-5; 11 bases map to TRBD1. V gave up 1 base and J gave up 5 bases; unmatched junction bases: 10. Germline loops: CDR1 SGHTA, CDR2 FQGNSA. The CDR3 loop spans 18 amino acids. CDR3 bases: TGTGCCAGCAGCTTAGTACCGGGAGGACAGGGGGCTCATCAGCCCCAGCATTTT. It is translated as CASSLVPGGQGAHQPQHF.

This rearrangement joins TRBV28 to TRBJ2-5; 8 nucleotides match TRBD1. CDR1 MDHEN and CDR2 SYDVKM come from the germline V gene. The CDR3 consists of 18 residues. Trimming removed 4 bases from V and 2 bases from J; junction bases left unmatched: 15. CDR3 loop: CASSYDRGPLIIQETQYF. The CDR3 coding sequence is TGTGCCAGCAGTTATGACAGGGGCCCTCTTATTATACAAGAGACCCAGTACTTC.

This clone showed up just once. At one boundary the junction diverges from the germline segment, which might be a read error. The chain links TRBV7-2 to TRBJ2-1; D is possibly TRBD2 (6 bases). CDR3 length equals 14 residues. CDR1 SGHTA and CDR2 FQGNSA come from the germline V gene. The CDR3: CASSLAGGYIEQFF. CDR3 DNA: TGTGCCAGCAGCTTAGCGGGAGGTTACATTGAGCAGTTCTTC.

This clone was counted a few times. The V and J genes are TRBV7-9 and TRBJ2-3, with D perhaps matching TRBD1 (5 bases). Germline CDR1 is SEHNR and CDR2 is FQNEAQ (reference sequence). V lost 5 bases to trimming and J lost 1 base, with 19 bases between them. The CDR3 length is 17 residues. As DNA, the CDR3 is TGTGCCAGCAGCCCCTTTCGGACACTTCCGGGCACAGATACGCAGTATTTT. Translating gives CASSPFRTLPGTDTQYF.

This chain connects TRBV5-1 to TRBJ1-6; 9 nucleotides line up with TRBD1. Losses at the gene ends were 0 bases for V and 5 bases for J; bases not matched to a gene: 9. From germline, CDR1 is SGHRS and CDR2 YFSETQ. CDR3 size: 18 residues. The CDR3 DNA is TGCGCCAGCAGCTTGGGACAGGGGGTTCATTGGGATAATTCACCCCTCCACTTT. Translation gives CASSLGQGVHWDNSPLHF.

The chain is built from TRBV6-2 or TRBV6-3 and TRBJ1-4; weak D call: TRBD1 (6 bases). V lost 4 bases and J lost 8, with 14 bases in between. Germline-derived CDR1 and CDR2 are MNHEY and SVGEGT. CDR3 size: 14 residues. CDR3 in amino acids: CASSSDRHQEKLFF. The CDR3 coding sequence is TGTGCCAGCAGTTCGGACAGACATCAAGAAAAACTGTTTTTT.

This clone was seen a handful of times. The chain links TRBV18 to TRBJ1-1; tentative D call: TRBD1 (5 bases). Germline V lookup: CDR1 KGHSH, CDR2 LQKENI. The CDR3 loop spans 14 amino acids. The ends were cut back, 4 bases at V and 0 bases at J, with 9 bases in the middle. The CDR3 is CASSQGVMNTEAFF. CDR3 nucleotide sequence: TGTGCCAGCTCACAAGGGGTCATGAACACTGAAGCTTTCTTT. Using reference TRBV18 and TRBJ1-1 for the parts outside the CDR3, the full variable domain is NAGVMQNPRHLVRRRGQEARLRCSPMKGHSHVYWYRQLPEEGLKFMVYLQKENIIDESGMPKERFSAEFPKEGPSILRIQQVVRGDSAAYFCASSQGVMNTEAFFGQGTRLTVV.

The rearrangement uses TRBV7-9 and TRBJ1-1; 7 bases align to TRBD1. CDR1 SEHNR and CDR2 FQNEAQ come from the germline V gene (reference sequence). Germline trimming cut 3 bases from V and 4 bases from J; bases unmatched to any gene: 5. CDR3 length: 14 amino acids. The CDR3 reads CASSFRDSATEAFF. The CDR3 nucleotides read TGTGCCAGCAGCTTCAGGGACAGCGCCACTGAAGCTTTCTTT.

This clone was counted between two and nine times. The V call is TRBV29-1, the J call TRBJ2-1; tentative D call: TRBD1 (6 bases). The germline V gene encodes CDR1 SQVTM and CDR2 ANQGSEA. The CDR3 extends over 16 amino acids. Trimming removed 7 bases at V and 2 bases at J, with 21 bases between. The CDR3 here is CSAEILGQGPYNEQFF. CDR3 bases: TGCAGCGCCGAGATCTTGGGTCAGGGGCCCTACAATGAGCAGTTCTTC.

This clone was seen a single time. The CDR3 sequence is CASNEYSGNTIYF. In DNA, the CDR3 is TGTGCCAGCAACGAGTATTCTGGAAACACCATATATTTT. J is TRBJ1-3 and V is TRBV12-3 or TRBV12-4; D is undetermined. Trimming shortened V by 7 bases and J by 1 base, and 8 bases separated the two germline ends. The CDR3 is made up of 13 amino acids.